This section outlines one T cell receptor (beta chain) sequence together with its context. Here immunoSEQ multiplex PCR was the method, and the copy in TCRdb shows in-frame clones only, minus some. The data show just under 45,000 clones, 75% to 85% seen once. These data belong to a study of OX40 agonist ivuxolimab in advanced cancers. The receptor was isolated from an adult with an advanced solid tumor such as melanoma, head and neck, liver or kidney cancer. The material sequenced was CD4+ or CD8+ T cells sorted from blood, taken in a trial of the OX40 agonist ivuxolimab.

The CDR3, as DNA: TGTGCCAGCAGCTTAGGGGGTCAGGCCACAGATACGCAGTATTTT. Its translation: CASSLGGQATDTQYF. J is TRBJ2-3 and V is TRBV11-3; D unclear. The CDR3 runs 15 residues. V lost 1 base and J lost 2, with 10 bases in between. Germline V CDR1 and CDR2: SGHNT, YENEEA.